This TCR beta chain was retrieved from a study of brain T cells in children with intractable seizures (dated by TCRdb to about 2021). In the study overall: Resected brain tissue from some 53 pediatric epilepsy surgery cases was initially screened for immune gene transcripts with a NanoString immunology panel. Of the roughly twelve selected surgery cases, pre-surgery blood was also sequenced for eight, so four had brain tissue only.

This clone turned up a few times. The target of this receptor is not known. No clone much larger than this one lies a single base away; base qualities are absent. Taken with the paper, the label for time point translates to: resected brain tissue, or blood drawn just prior to surgery. The surgery cases with the highest brain T cell transcript signatures were chosen for TCR beta chain sequencing of brain tissue, and also of blood when blood was available. Before surgery, the patients had been given at least one anti-epileptic drug. The TCR-sequenced patients were children whose drug-resistant epilepsy was caused by tuberous sclerosis complex, focal cortical dysplasia, Rasmussen encephalitis or hemimegalencephaly. Blood samples were collected immediately before the epilepsy surgery. The Monarch genomic DNA purification kit was used to extract bulk genomic DNA from unsorted brain tissue and whole blood.

The immunoSEQ assay was applied to genomic DNA to generate the TCR beta chain sequences. Concerning the study's data processing: Any CDR3 sequence that did not begin with the conserved framework cysteine at position 104 was removed by hand. To get clonality, the normalized Shannon's Diversity Index was subtracted from one, giving values from 0 (maximal diversity) to 1 (oligoclonal). Chi-squared comparison-of-proportions tests assessed whether the same CDR3 differed in frequency between samples, such as brain versus blood. Public clonotypes were found by searching immuneACCESS, and the VDJdb browser was used to assess similarity to known antiviral clonotypes. As stored in TCRdb, this immuneACCESS dataset retains in-frame rearrangements with V and J assigned. A fraction of the clones does not appear; measured against another copy, unresolved V genes explain less than half of the discrepancy, and the remainder lacks a known reason. The DNA gave D and trimming, while V, J and clone size come from that table. The sample table shows 110,000 or so clones, and around 94% are seen once. Together, the top ten hold roughly 4% of the sample.

The CDR3 goes from the cysteine to the phenylalanine over 15 residues. Left in the record is the CDR3 DNA by itself, 45 bases read in frame from the first base. V loses 6 bases of germline sequence and J loses 0 bases, and the interval between the two ends is 12 bases. For CDR1 and CDR2, the germline V gene lists MDHEN and SYDVKM. General conclusions and limits of the study: Because pre- and post-surgery blood were sequenced to different depths, clones absent from the pre-surgery sample may reflect undersampling. Viral specificity was inferred only from CDR3 sequence similarity, and patients' HCMV serostatus was unknown.

The input for sequencing was peripheral blood, taken at surgery. The receptor chain draws on TRBV28 and TRBJ1-5, with TRBD1 as a weak D call on 6 bases. The source is a boy in the first two years of life with hemimegalencephaly and intractable seizures. The CDR3 corresponds to CASSRQVFSNQPQHF. At the DNA level, the sequence is TGTGCCAGCAGCCGACAGGTCTTTAGCAATCAGCCCCAGCATTTT.